This passage covers 9 T cell receptor beta chains from one sample sequenced in a study of type 1 regulatory T cells. TCRdb reanalysed the reads using MiXCR and keeps one entry per CDR3 protein. Of 60,000 to 70,000 distinct CDR3 sequences in the sample, about 62% were seen once. No antigen has been assigned to these receptors. The source material was cultured T cells, either the whole culture or a sorted T cell fraction (not recorded which). The sample's subset: Tr1-enriched cell product generated in vitro against host alloantigens. The source of these receptors is a human donor in good health.

This chain's CDR3 is CASRGLNNEQFF. The DNA of the CDR3 is TGCGCCAGCAGAGGACTCAACAATGAGCAGTTCTTC. The chain employs TRBV5-1 and TRBJ2-1, with D perhaps matching TRBD2 (5 bases). This CDR3 region has 12 residues. V was shortened by 5 bases and J by 5 bases, with 8 bases between the two germline ends. The germline gives CDR1 SGHRS, CDR2 YFSETQ.

The chain carries TRBV27 and TRBJ2-7, with D uncertain. The CDR3 consists of 14 residues. V lost 2 bases, J lost 0 bases, and 8 bases lay in between. CDR1 MNHEY and CDR2 SMNVEV come from the germline V gene (reference sequence). Here the CDR3 DNA reads TGTGCCAGCAGTTTAACAAGCTTCTCCTACGAGCAGTACTTC. This codes for CASSLTSFSYEQYF.

The chain couples TRBV20-1 to TRBJ2-1; D uncertain. CDR1 is DFQATT and CDR2 is SNEGSKA in the germline V gene (reference sequence). This CDR3 has 14 residues. Between the trimmed V and J ends, which lost 4 bases and 5 bases, there was a span of 15 bases. CDR3 sequence reads: CSAKNPGLNNEQFF. In DNA form, the CDR3 reads TGCAGTGCTAAGAATCCTGGGCTAAACAATGAGCAGTTCTTC.

This chain links TRBV7-2 with TRBJ2-7, with a tentative D call TRBD1 (6 bases). This CDR3 spans 14 amino acids. Per the germline V gene, CDR1 is SGHTA and CDR2 is FQGNSA. V lost 6 bases to trimming and J lost 2 bases, with 14 bases between them. CDR3 sequence (DNA): TGTGCCAGCAGTCCCCTGGACAGAACCTACGAGCAGTACTTC. Translated, it gives CASSPLDRTYEQYF.

This clonotype turned up a few times. The CDR3 coding sequence is TGTGCCAGTAGCCGATGGCTAGCGGGAGTGCGAGGCGGCACAGATACGCAGTATTTT. This translates into CASSRWLAGVRGGTDTQYF. The rearrangement joins TRBV19 to TRBJ2-3; 10 bases align to TRBD2. This CDR3 has 19 residues. Per the germline V gene, CDR1 is LNHDA and CDR2 is SQIVND (reference sequence). V lost 6 bases, J lost 1 base, and 16 bases stayed unmatched. The full variable domain, completed using reference TRBV19 and TRBJ2-3, is DGGITQSPKYLFRKEGQNVTLSCEQNLNHDAMYWYRQDPGQGLRLIYYSQIVNDFQKGDIAEGYSVSREKKESFPLTVTSAQKNPTAFYLCASSRWLAGVRGGTDTQYFGPGTRLTVL.

This clonotype turned up a few times. The chain has TRBV29-1 and TRBJ1-2; unclear D gene. Germline lookup yields CDR1 SQVTM and CDR2 ANQGSEA. V was cut by 1 base and J by 4 bases, with 10 bases left in between. CDR3 length: 13 amino acids. CDR3 DNA sequence: TGCAGCGTTGAAGTTGGATTCACCTATGGCTACACCTTC. This codes for CSVEVGFTYGYTF.

V usage is TRBV2 and J usage is TRBJ2-2; unclear D gene. The CDR3 runs to 13 residues. The V gene's germline CDR1 is SNHLY and CDR2 FYNNEI. The V and J ends lost 4 bases and 4 bases respectively, with 7 bases between them. The CDR3 region is CASSVLLTGELFF. CDR3 coding DNA: TGTGCCAGCAGTGTCCTTCTCACCGGGGAGCTGTTTTTT. The full variable domain, its missing parts supplied by reference TRBV2 and TRBJ2-2, is EPEVTQTPSHQVTQMGQEVILRCVPISNHLYFYWYRQILGQKVEFLVSFYNNEISEKSEIFDDQFSVERPDGSNFTLKIRSTKLEDSAMYFCASSVLLTGELFFGEGSRLTVL.

The rearrangement joins TRBV5-1 to TRBJ1-6; 9 bases are a match to TRBD1. The V and J ends lost 4 bases and 10 bases, in that order; junction bases with no gene match: 9. Germline values: CDR1 SGHRS, CDR2 YFSETQ. The length of the CDR3 is 15 residues. CDR3 nucleotides: TGCGCCAGCAGCCCCGGGACAGGGAATGAATCACCCCTCCACTTT. Its translation is CASSPGTGNESPLHF.

The chain carries TRBV18 and TRBJ2-7; D may be TRBD1 or TRBD2 (6 bases each). The CDR3 consists of 14 residues. V was cut by 1 base and J by 5 bases, with 12 bases left in between. Per germline, CDR1 KGHSH and CDR2 LQKENI. The CDR3 reads CASSPQTGGHEQYF. The CDR3 DNA sequence: TGTGCCAGCTCACCACAGACAGGAGGGCACGAGCAGTACTTC.